This T cell receptor beta chain was recorded in a study of cytomegalovirus exposure and HLA in healthy donors. Findings and caveats of the study: Rare TCR sequences dominated, though some public TCRs recurred in many donors. Later findings reportedly placed an Asian-associated ancestry cluster below the roughly 690-donor mean for N-insertions.

A word on this clone: The antigen is unknown. A read error may produce the germline difference seen at one junction end. This specimen includes other DNA sequences encoding the same CDR3.

There are 15 residues in the CDR3. Germline loops: CDR1 LNHDA, CDR2 SQIVND (reference sequence). The PCR used 60 Vbeta and 13 Jbeta primers. Data came from immunoSEQ multiplex PCR; TCRdb stores just in-frame clones and leaves some out. The data contain about 150,000 clones, more than 65% of them singletons. The chain carries TRBV19 and TRBJ2-5; 13 bases line up with TRBD2. This sequence was found in a man between 45 and 60 years old in good health and CMV-seropositive. Sequencing input: PBMCs. The CDR3 here is CASMRTSGGQETQYF. The CDR3 coding sequence is TGTGCCAGTATGAGGACTAGCGGGGGCCAAGAAACCCAGTACTTC.